Following are 29 T cell receptor beta chains from one sample sequenced in a study of T-cell reconstitution after alpha-beta-depleted transplantation in children. The TCRbeta library incorporated unique molecular identifiers. MiXCR, applied by TCRdb to the PCR reads, yields one record per CDR3 protein. This table holds 300,000 to 400,000 distinct CDR3 sequences, about an eighth found once. Sample: PBMCs, taken from the stem cell graft. The source is a human donor who donated a stem cell graft to a child with Fanconi anemia.

V is TRBV20-1 and J is TRBJ2-1; D is tentatively TRBD1 or TRBD2 (5 bases each). With 2 bases removed from V and 3 bases from J, the gap between germline ends came to 8 bases. The CDR3 extends over 13 amino acids. Per the germline V gene, CDR1 is DFQATT and CDR2 is SNEGSKA (reference sequence). The CDR3 DNA sequence: TGCAGTGCTAGACAGGGAGACTACAATGAGCAGTTCTTC. This encodes CSARQGDYNEQFF.

Ten or more counts support this clonotype. The chain couples TRBV16 to TRBJ2-7; perhaps TRBD1 as D (5 bases). Per the germline V gene, CDR1 is KGHSY and CDR2 is FQNENV. This CDR3 contains 14 residues. V lost 0 bases and J 1 base, leaving 7 bases between the germline ends. The CDR3 DNA sequence: TGTGCCAGCAGCCAATCGACAGCATCCTACGAGCAGTACTTC. This translates into CASSQSTASYEQYF.

The sample holds a few counts of this clonotype. V and J are TRBV4-2 and TRBJ1-1, with 9 bases fitting TRBD1. This CDR3 spans 14 amino acids. The germline V gene encodes CDR1 LGHNA and CDR2 YNFKEQ. The J segment lost 5 bases and the V segment lost 2 bases, leaving 3 bases of the junction unmatched. The CDR3 nucleotides read TGTGCCAGCAGCCAAACAGGGGGCCATACTGAAGCTTTCTTT. This gives the protein CASSQTGGHTEAFF.

The CDR3 DNA reads TGCGCCAGCAGTATCCAGCAGAACACTGAAGCTTTCTTT. It translates to CASSIQQNTEAFF. This chain connects TRBV5-1 to TRBJ1-1; D not certain. CDR3 length equals 13 residues. The V end lost 5 bases, the J end lost 1 base, and 9 bases lay between the germline ends. The germline V gene encodes CDR1 SGHRS and CDR2 YFSETQ.

This clonotype was detected only a few times. This sequence joins TRBV11-2 and TRBJ1-2; D not certain. CDR3 length: 14 amino acids. Germline V gene sequence: CDR1 SGHAT, CDR2 FQNNGV. Trimming removed 7 bases from V and 2 bases from J, with 14 bases in between. This chain's CDR3 is CASNPAGRNYGYTF. The CDR3 DNA reads as TGTGCCAGCAACCCCGCGGGCAGAAACTATGGCTACACCTTC.

This clonotype was recorded at least ten times. The gene calls are TRBV12-5 and TRBJ1-1, with D possibly matching TRBD1 (5 bases). The germline V and J ends were trimmed by 3 bases and 5 bases, with 16 bases remaining between them. The CDR3 has 15 residues. Germline assignment: CDR1 LGHNT and CDR2 FRNRAP. The CDR3 here is CASGLNWGDRTEAFF. The CDR3 DNA follows: TGTGCTAGTGGTTTAAATTGGGGGGATCGGACTGAAGCTTTCTTT.

This clonotype turned up a few times. The chain uses TRBV28 and TRBJ2-3, with TRBD2 identical over 8 bases. This CDR3 is 16 amino acids long. The trim removed 6 bases at V and 5 bases at J, leaving 13 bases unmatched. The V gene's germline CDR1 is MDHEN and CDR2 SYDVKM. The DNA for the CDR3 is TGTGCCAGCAGCCCGACCCCTCCGGGGGGGCGAGATACGCAGTATTTT. It specifies CASSPTPPGGRDTQYF.

The rearrangement uses TRBV6-5 and TRBJ1-1; 11 bases fit TRBD1. Trimming removed 2 bases from V and 7 bases from J; junction bases left unmatched: 9. Germline CDR1 and CDR2: MNHEY and SVGAGI. The CDR3 covers 16 residues. Here the CDR3 DNA reads TGTGCCAGCAGTTACCAAACGGGACAGGGGGTTTTTGAAGCTTTCTTT. It specifies CASSYQTGQGVFEAFF.

The rearrangement joins TRBV5-1 to TRBJ1-6; no clear D. Trimming removed 2 bases from V and 8 bases from J, with 8 bases in between. Germline loops: CDR1 SGHRS, CDR2 YFSETQ. The CDR3 contains 13 residues. CDR3 sequence: CASSFGLDSPLHF. The CDR3 DNA reads as TGCGCCAGCAGCTTCGGTCTGGATTCACCCCTCCACTTT.

In its sample, this clonotype was seen a few times. The chain links TRBV20-1 to TRBJ2-2; D call uncertain. The CDR3 sequence is 12 residues long. Per the germline V gene, CDR1 is DFQATT and CDR2 is SNEGSKA (reference sequence). The V and J ends lost 5 bases and 4 bases respectively, with 8 bases between them. The CDR3 sequence is CSAPRITGELFF. In DNA, the CDR3 is TGCAGTGCTCCCCGTATCACCGGGGAGCTGTTTTTT.

The J gene is TRBJ2-1, the V gene TRBV28; D is unclear. In germline, CDR1 is MDHEN, CDR2 SYDVKM. The CDR3 sequence is 14 residues long. The V gene lost 7 bases and the J gene lost 6 bases, with 16 bases spanning the gap. The CDR3 DNA sequence: TGTGCCAGCACCGCCCAGCTAACTACCAATGAGCAGTTCTTC. This encodes CASTAQLTTNEQFF.

The V and J genes are TRBV12-5 and TRBJ1-5; D is unclear. This CDR3 has 14 residues. V lost 3 bases, J lost 0 bases, and 6 bases lay in between. Per the germline V gene, CDR1 is LGHNT and CDR2 is FRNRAP. The CDR3: CASGFDLSNQPQHF. For the CDR3, the DNA is TGTGCTAGTGGTTTCGACCTTAGCAATCAGCCCCAGCATTTT.

For the CDR3, the DNA is TGTGCCAGCAGTTACCACGGCCCGGATGAAGCTTTCTTT. Translating gives CASSYHGPDEAFF. The rearrangement links TRBV6-5 to TRBJ1-1, with unresolved D. This CDR3 is 13 amino acids long. V lost 2 bases, J lost 7 bases, and 11 bases lay in between. CDR1 and CDR2 (germline): MNHEY, SVGAGI.

The chain uses TRBV7-2 and TRBJ2-3, with no clear D. CDR1 and CDR2 (germline): SGHTA, FQGNSA. The CDR3 sequence is 13 residues long. Trimming pared 4 bases from V and 3 bases from J, leaving 8 bases between. CDR3 region: CASSSMGTDTQYF. The CDR3, as DNA: TGTGCCAGCAGCTCGATGGGGACAGATACGCAGTATTTT.

Many counts were recorded for this clonotype. This sequence joins TRBV5-1 and TRBJ1-1; D gene ambiguous. Germline values: CDR1 SGHRS, CDR2 YFSETQ. This CDR3 has 13 amino acids. V was clipped by 7 bases and J by 1 base, with 11 bases between them. The CDR3 loop reads CASGLKRNTEAFF. The CDR3 bases are TGCGCCAGCGGCCTAAAGAGGAACACTGAAGCTTTCTTT.

This clonotype has just a few counts. The chain uses TRBV15 and TRBJ2-5; D is perhaps TRBD1 (5 bases). V was pared by 2 bases and J by 0 bases, with 10 bases between. Germline CDR1 LNHNV, CDR2 YYDKDF (reference sequence). The CDR3 length is 15 residues. The CDR3 loop reads CATSRIRVDQETQYF. For the CDR3, the DNA is TGTGCCACCAGCAGAATCAGGGTAGACCAAGAGACCCAGTACTTC.

This clonotype was detected only a few times. The chain uses TRBV4-3 and TRBJ1-3, with D uncertain. The CDR3 runs to 16 residues. Trimming removed 1 base from V and 4 bases from J, with 14 bases in between. Germline-derived CDR1 and CDR2 are LGHNA and YSLEER. CDR3: CASSQGPGEYGNTIYF. The CDR3 DNA follows: TGCGCCAGCAGCCAAGGACCCGGGGAGTACGGAAACACCATATATTTT.

The rearrangement links TRBV7-8 to TRBJ2-1; D is perhaps TRBD2 (5 bases). The CDR3 runs to 14 residues. V gave up 3 bases and J gave up 6 bases, with 12 bases separating them. CDR1 and CDR2 (germline): SGHVS, FQNEAQ. CDR3: CASSFEDWANEQFF. Here the CDR3 DNA reads TGTGCCAGCAGCTTTGAGGACTGGGCCAATGAGCAGTTCTTC.

This clonotype was observed once. Likely a read error: the CDR3 ends without its conserved phenylalanine or tryptophan. The gene calls are TRBV20-1 and TRBJ2-1; TRBD1 matches at 7 bases. Trimming at V came to 6 bases and at J to 0 bases, leaving 5 bases not matched to a gene. This CDR3 contains 14 residues. The germline gives CDR1 DFQATT, CDR2 SNEGSKA (reference sequence). CDR3 residues: CSASDRVSYNEQFS. Here the CDR3 DNA reads TGCAGTGCCTCCGACAGGGTCTCCTACAATGAGCAGTTCTCC.

V is TRBV29-1 and J is TRBJ2-7; 7 positions match TRBD2. The CDR3 has 14 amino acids. CDR1 is SQVTM and CDR2 is ANQGSEA in the germline V gene. V lost 6 bases, J lost 3 bases, and 11 bases stayed unmatched. The CDR3 DNA is TGCAGCGTAATAGCGAGCGGGACCCACTACGAGCAGTACTTC. This gives the protein CSVIASGTHYEQYF.

CDR3 residues: CASTKGASGANVLTF. In nucleotides, the CDR3 is TGTGCCAGCACGAAGGGGGCGTCTGGGGCCAACGTCCTGACTTTC. The chain recombines TRBV27 with TRBJ2-6, with 7 bases lining up with TRBD1. With V trimmed by 7 bases and J by 1 base, 4 bases remained unmatched. The CDR3 is 15 amino acids. Germline values: CDR1 MNHEY, CDR2 SMNVEV (reference sequence).

This clonotype turned up a few times. The rearrangement joins TRBV10-3 to TRBJ2-7; D might be TRBD1 (5 bases). The CDR3 extends over 14 amino acids. Germline loops: CDR1 ENHRY, CDR2 SYGVKD. With 10 bases removed from V and 2 bases from J, the gap between germline ends came to 18 bases. CDR3 in amino acids: CASRPDSRPYEQYV. The CDR3 region has the DNA TGTGCCAGCAGGCCTGACAGCAGGCCCTACGAGCAGTACGTC.

This clonotype was observed a handful of times. The V and J genes are TRBV5-1 and TRBJ2-6, with D unresolved. Trimming took 7 bases from V and 0 from J, leaving 11 bases between them. The CDR3 is 15 residues long. In germline, CDR1 is SGHRS, CDR2 YFSETQ. The CDR3 sequence: CASAGGNSGANVLTF. CDR3 coding DNA: TGCGCCAGCGCTGGCGGAAACTCTGGGGCCAACGTCCTGACTTTC.

The J gene is TRBJ1-4, the V gene TRBV5-1; no clear D. Trimming removed 1 base at V and 7 bases at J, with 11 bases between. The CDR3 is made up of 14 amino acids. Looked up from germline, CDR1 is SGHRS and CDR2 is YFSETQ. CDR3 sequence reads: CASSLTDGPEKLFF. For the CDR3, the DNA is TGCGCCAGCAGCTTGACGGACGGCCCTGAAAAACTGTTTTTT.

This clonotype appeared once. The chain is built from TRBV6-1 and TRBJ2-5, with 13 bases that match TRBD2. CDR1 is MNHNS, CDR2 SASEGT, per germline. V lost 7 bases, J lost 5 bases, and 10 bases stayed unmatched. The CDR3 contains 16 residues. Written as DNA, the CDR3 is TGTGCCAGCAACCTACTAGCGGGGGGGCGTCGTGAGACCCAGTACTTC. Its translation is CASNLLAGGRRETQYF.

This chain uses TRBV18 with TRBJ1-3; the match to TRBD1 covers 7 bases. V lost 5 bases to trimming and J lost 3 bases; unmatched junction nucleotides: 7. This CDR3 region has 15 residues. Looked up from germline, CDR1 is KGHSH and CDR2 is LQKENI. CDR3 DNA: TGTGCCAGCTCAATGACAGGGCGAAGTGGAAACACCATATATTTT. It encodes CASSMTGRSGNTIYF.

The chain uses TRBV29-1 and TRBJ1-2; 9 bases align to TRBD1. Germline loops: CDR1 SQVTM, CDR2 ANQGSEA. J gave up 1 base and V 8 bases, and 8 bases lay outside the gene matches. This CDR3 is 14 amino acids long. The CDR3: CSIRDREFNYGYTF. The CDR3 bases are TGCAGCATCCGGGACAGGGAGTTTAACTATGGCTACACCTTC.

About this clonotype: The conserved final phenylalanine or tryptophan is absent from the CDR3, which likely points to a read error. The chain couples TRBV12-3 or TRBV12-4 to TRBJ1-3; D ambiguous. The CDR3 length is 14 residues. V was trimmed by 5 bases and J by 4 bases, leaving 12 bases between them. The CDR3 DNA reads as TGTGCCAGCAGTCACCCGTCGACCGGAAACACCATATATTCT. Protein product: CASSHPSTGNTIYS.

This clonotype was seen only a few times. The chain uses TRBV5-1 and TRBJ2-4, with 12 bases identical to TRBD1. The length of the CDR3 is 17 residues. The V and J ends lost 4 bases and 6 bases, in that order; junction bases with no gene match: 11. Looked up from germline, CDR1 is SGHRS and CDR2 is YFSETQ. CDR3 DNA sequence: TGCGCCAGCAGCCCCGGGACAGGGGGCGATTTACGAAACATTCAGTACTTC. This encodes CASSPGTGGDLRNIQYF.